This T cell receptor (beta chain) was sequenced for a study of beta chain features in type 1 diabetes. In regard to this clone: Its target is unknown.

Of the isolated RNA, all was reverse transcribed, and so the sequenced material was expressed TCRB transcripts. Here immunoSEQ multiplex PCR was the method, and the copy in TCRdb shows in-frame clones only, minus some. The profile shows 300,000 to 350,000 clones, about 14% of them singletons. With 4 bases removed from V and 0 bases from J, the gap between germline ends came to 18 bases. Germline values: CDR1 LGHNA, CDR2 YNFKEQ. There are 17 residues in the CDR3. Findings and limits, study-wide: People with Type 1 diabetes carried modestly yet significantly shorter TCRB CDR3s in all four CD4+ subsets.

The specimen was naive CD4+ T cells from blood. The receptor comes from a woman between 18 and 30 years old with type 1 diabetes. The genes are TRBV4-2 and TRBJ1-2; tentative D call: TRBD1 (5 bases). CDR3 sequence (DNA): TGTGCCAGCAGCCCTGACCTGGGGGGAATGACTAACTATGGCTACACCTTC. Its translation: CASSPDLGGMTNYGYTF.